The next 17 T cell receptor beta chains were all read from a single sample in a study of T cells in Graves' hyperthyroidism and ophthalmopathy. Amplified TCR beta CDR3 regions came from RNA transcripts. First-round RT-PCR of the TCR CDR3 relied on the HTBI primer set. TCRdb re-analysed the multiplex PCR reads in MiXCR, keeping a single row per CDR3 protein. Here the sample spans hundreds of thousands of distinct CDR3 sequences, about 15% being singletons. Sequenced: blood. The receptors stem from a middle-aged woman with Graves' ophthalmopathy.

The chain carries TRBV6-1 and TRBJ2-6; possibly TRBD1 for D (6 bases). V was cut by 2 bases and J by 1 base, with 15 bases left in between. The germline V gene has CDR1 MNHNS and CDR2 SASEGT. This CDR3 has 18 amino acids. CDR3 nucleotide sequence: TGTGCCAGCAGTGAACCCGATTGGGGGCTGTCTGGGGCCAACGTCCTGACTTTC. Protein sequence: CASSEPDWGLSGANVLTF.

This clonotype has at least ten counts. V and J are TRBV12-3 or TRBV12-4 and TRBJ2-7; the D is unclear. There are 12 residues in the CDR3. Trimming took off 5 bases at V and 6 bases at J, with 11 bases between the two ends. The CDR3 reads CASSPFAGEQYF. Written as DNA, the CDR3 is TGTGCCAGCAGTCCTTTTGCTGGCGAGCAGTACTTC.

This clonotype was counted ten times or more. The rearrangement uses TRBV6-2 or TRBV6-3 and TRBJ1-1; TRBD1 matches 7 bases. CDR1 and CDR2 (germline): MNHEY, SVGEGT. J lost 1 base, V lost 5 bases, and 4 bases had no gene match. The CDR3 loop spans 14 amino acids. The CDR3, as DNA: TGTGCCAGCAGTACTCAGGGGGGGAACACTGAAGCTTTCTTT. This codes for CASSTQGGNTEAFF.

V is TRBV5-1 and J is TRBJ2-4; tentatively, D is TRBD2 (6 bases). Per germline, CDR1 SGHRS and CDR2 YFSETQ. This CDR3 spans 13 amino acids. Trimming left V 0 bases short and J 8 bases short, with 9 bases between. This CDR3 is CASSLGGGDIQYF. In DNA form, the CDR3 reads TGCGCCAGCAGCTTGGGGGGAGGAGACATTCAGTACTTC.

This clonotype was seen at least ten times. The chain uses TRBV30 and TRBJ2-7; the D is unclear. Germline V gene sequence: CDR1 GTSNPN, CDR2 SVGIG (reference sequence). Deletions cut 2 bases from V and 5 bases from J, with 7 bases between. The CDR3 runs 11 residues. The CDR3 DNA sequence: TGTGCCTGGAGTCAAATCAACGAGCAGTACTTC. Its translation is CAWSQINEQYF.

There are many counts of this clonotype. The chain has TRBV6-1 and TRBJ2-7; 9 bases map to TRBD1. Germline CDR1 MNHNS, CDR2 SASEGT. The CDR3 has 14 amino acids. The J segment lost 6 bases and the V segment lost 2 bases, leaving 5 bases of the junction unmatched. For the CDR3, the DNA is TGTGCCAGCAGTGAAACCGGGACAGGGCGCGAGCAGTACTTC. It yields the protein CASSETGTGREQYF.

Only a few counts were recorded for this clonotype. The chain uses TRBV6-1 and TRBJ1-1; D possibly corresponds to TRBD1 (6 bases). Trimming left V 6 bases short and J 5 bases short, with 19 bases between. Germline V gene sequence: CDR1 MNHNS, CDR2 SASEGT. The CDR3 length is 15 residues. CDR3 bases: TGTGCCAGCAGCCACAGGGATGGGGATAGGACTGAAGCTTTCTTT. Translation: CASSHRDGDRTEAFF.

Many counts were recorded for this clonotype. The chain recombines TRBV11-2 with TRBJ1-3; D may be TRBD1 (6 bases). V was pared by 5 bases and J by 4 bases, with 21 bases between. CDR3 length: 17 amino acids. CDR1 is SGHAT and CDR2 is FQNNGV in the germline V gene. In DNA form, the CDR3 reads TGTGCCAGCAGCCCTCACAGGGACGGGGGCATGGGAAACACCATATATTTT. It specifies CASSPHRDGGMGNTIYF.

This chain joins TRBV6-2 or TRBV6-3 and TRBJ2-2, with 7 bases fitting TRBD2. V was pared by 6 bases and J by 4 bases, with 11 bases of the junction left unmatched. The CDR3 has 16 residues. Per the germline V gene, CDR1 is MNHEY and CDR2 is SVGEGT. The DNA for the CDR3 is TGTGCCAGCAGGCCGGCCTTTGCTAGCGGCACCGGGGAGCTGTTTTTT. It encodes CASRPAFASGTGELFF.

A few counts support this clonotype. This rearrangement joins TRBV19 to TRBJ1-1; D call uncertain. The germline V gene encodes CDR1 LNHDA and CDR2 SQIVND (reference sequence). V lost 4 bases, J lost 1 base, and 13 bases lay in between. This CDR3 is 15 amino acids long. The CDR3 reads CASSTSVWANTEAFF. CDR3 in DNA: TGTGCCAGTAGTACCTCCGTTTGGGCGAACACTGAAGCTTTCTTT. Full variable domain (rest looked up from reference TRBV19 and TRBJ1-1): DGGITQSPKYLFRKEGQNVTLSCEQNLNHDAMYWYRQDPGQGLRLIYYSQIVNDFQKGDIAEGYSVSREKKESFPLTVTSAQKNPTAFYLCASSTSVWANTEAFFGQGTRLTVV.

The chain recombines TRBV30 with TRBJ2-7; D is unresolved. The CDR3 contains 10 residues. Germline V gives CDR1 GTSNPN, CDR2 SVGIG (reference sequence). The ends were cut back, 5 bases at V and 6 bases at J, with 8 bases in the middle. In DNA form, the CDR3 reads TGTGCCTGGTCGGACGGCGAGCAGTACTTC. Translating gives CAWSDGEQYF. The whole variable domain, remainder taken from reference TRBV30 and TRBJ2-7, is SQTIHQWPATLVQPVGSPLSLECTVEGTSNPNLYWYRQAAGRGLQLLFYSVGIGQISSEVPQNLSASRPQDRQFILSSKKLLLSDSGFYLCAWSDGEQYFGPGTRLTVT.

This clonotype was recorded many times. This chain joins TRBV6-5 and TRBJ2-2; TRBD1 aligns across 11 bases. CDR3 size: 17 residues. The ends lost 0 bases at V and 2 bases at J; junction bases unmatched: 2. The V gene's germline CDR1 is MNHEY and CDR2 SVGAGI. CDR3 DNA: TGTGCCAGCAGTTACTCCGGACAGGGGGCTAACACCGGGGAGCTGTTTTTT. It codes for CASSYSGQGANTGELFF.

This clonotype was found a few times. The CDR3 is CASSLGGSGDLETQYF. The CDR3 DNA sequence: TGTGCCAGCAGCTTAGGAGGTAGCGGGGACCTGGAGACCCAGTACTTC. The chain couples TRBV7-2 to TRBJ2-5, with 8 nucleotides matching TRBD2. This CDR3 is 16 amino acids long. With V trimmed by 1 base and J by 5 bases, 9 bases remained unmatched. Germline CDR1 and CDR2: SGHTA and FQGNSA.

This clonotype occurred many times. CDR3 bases: TGTGCCAGCAGCTTAGAGCCGGGCGACACCGGGGAGCTGTTTTTT. Its translation is CASSLEPGDTGELFF. V usage is TRBV7-8 and J usage is TRBJ2-2; D is unclear. The CDR3 sequence is 15 residues long. Trimming stripped 1 base from V and 3 bases from J, with 9 bases between. CDR1 is SGHVS, CDR2 FQNEAQ, per germline.

The rearrangement uses TRBV4-1 and TRBJ2-7, with 11 bases aligning to TRBD2. The CDR3 has 16 residues. The ends lost 0 bases at V and 6 bases at J; junction bases unmatched: 7. Germline CDR1 MGHRA, CDR2 YSYEKL. The CDR3 spells CASSQDRLAGGSEQYF. The CDR3 region has the DNA TGCGCCAGCAGCCAAGATCGGCTAGCGGGAGGAAGCGAGCAGTACTTC.

A few counts support this clonotype. One junction end does not reproduce the germline sequence, and a read error may be involved. V usage is TRBV14 and J usage is TRBJ2-2; possible D gene TRBD2, 5 bases. Germline V gene data show CDR1 as SGHDN and CDR2 as FVKESK. The CDR3 spans 17 residues. The chain's CDR3 is CASSQVGNHRGSGELSF. The CDR3 DNA follows: TGTGCCAGCAGCCAAGTTGGCAACCATAGAGGTTCCGGGGAGCTGTCTTTT. Filled out from reference TRBV14 and TRBJ2-2, the complete variable domain reads EAGVTQFPSHSVIEKGQTVTLRCDPISGHDNLYWYRRVMGKEIKFLLHFVKESKQDESGMPNNRFLAERTGGTYSTLKVQPAELEDSGVYFCASSQVGNHRGSGELSFGEGSRLTVL.

This clonotype appeared many times. The chain uses TRBV11-2 and TRBJ1-2; no reliable D call. The V end lost 1 base, the J end lost 8 bases, and 5 bases lay between the germline ends. CDR3 length equals 11 residues. Germline V gene lookup returns CDR1 SGHAT and CDR2 FQNNGV. The CDR3 nucleotides are TGTGCCAGCAGCTTAGTGAGGGGCTACACCTTC. It specifies CASSLVRGYTF.